The rows below give T cell receptor beta chains drawn from one sample of a study of cytomegalovirus exposure and HLA in healthy donors. The table came from immunoSEQ multiplex PCR; TCRdb's copy has only in-frame clones and leaves some out. This sample has about 210,000 clones, with roughly 85% found just once. Sequenced material: PBMCs. The receptor source for this set is a male donor in good health and CMV-seronegative. CDR3s include the opening cysteine and the closing phenylalanine or tryptophan. The order of the fields is V gene, CDR3 protein.

TRBV7-6,CASSSPATYSGANVLTF
TRBV6-4,CASSKGAGQGYTF
TRBV5-1,CASSFRLAKSYEQYF
TRBV28,CASSLRENVLTF
TRBV28,CASSGAYGYTF
TRBV21-1,CASPRMNTEAFF
TRBV11-3,CASSFSSGRQFF
TRBV9,CASSGDRPNYGYTF
TRBV2,CASSDQDRANYGYTF
TRBV14,CASSPLTGGVDTGELFF
TRBV15,CATSRGGTGSYEQYF
TRBV5-5,CASTRSGNGYTF
TRBV5-1,CASSLTEVSTDTQYF
TRBV9,CASSALGGQGGDTQYF
TRBV29-1,CSVEGAMNTEAFF
TRBV5-1,CASSRGGQGESEQYF
TRBV19,CASSPPGLAGNEQFF
TRBV7-9,CASSSDRGNTDTQYF
TRBV7-6,CASSLGQGGGYTF
TRBV6-1,CASSAYHRGIDEKLFF
TRBV28,CASSALTGGRGNEQYF
TRBV10-1,CASSEGHEQYF
TRBV27,CASRTGHEQYF